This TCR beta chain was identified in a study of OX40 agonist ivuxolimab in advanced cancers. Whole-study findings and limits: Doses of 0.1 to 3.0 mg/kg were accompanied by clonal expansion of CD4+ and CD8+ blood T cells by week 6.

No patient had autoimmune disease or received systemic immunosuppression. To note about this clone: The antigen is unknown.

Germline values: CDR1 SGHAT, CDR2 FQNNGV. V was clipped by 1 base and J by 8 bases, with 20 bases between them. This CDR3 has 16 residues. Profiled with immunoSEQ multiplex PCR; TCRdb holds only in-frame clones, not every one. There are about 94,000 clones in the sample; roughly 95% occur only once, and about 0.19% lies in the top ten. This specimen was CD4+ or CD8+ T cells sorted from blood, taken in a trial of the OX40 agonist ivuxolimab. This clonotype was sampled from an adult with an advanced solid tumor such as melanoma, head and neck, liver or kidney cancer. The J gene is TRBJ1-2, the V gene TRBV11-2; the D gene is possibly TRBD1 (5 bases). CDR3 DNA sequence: TGTGCCAGCAGCTTAGCGCTCCCGCAGGGTGTCTTGGGCTACACCTTC. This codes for CASSLALPQGVLGYTF.